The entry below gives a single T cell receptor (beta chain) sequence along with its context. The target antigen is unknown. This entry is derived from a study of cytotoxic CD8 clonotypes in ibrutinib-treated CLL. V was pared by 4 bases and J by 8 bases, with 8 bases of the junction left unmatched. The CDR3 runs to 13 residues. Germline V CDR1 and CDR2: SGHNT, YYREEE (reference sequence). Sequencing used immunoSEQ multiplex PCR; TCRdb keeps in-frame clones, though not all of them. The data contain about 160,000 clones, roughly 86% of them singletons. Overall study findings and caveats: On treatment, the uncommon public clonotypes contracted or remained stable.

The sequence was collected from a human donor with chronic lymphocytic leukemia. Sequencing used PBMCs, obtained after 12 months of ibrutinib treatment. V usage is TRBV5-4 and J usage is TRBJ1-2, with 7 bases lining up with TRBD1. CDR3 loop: CASSVSGGLGYTF. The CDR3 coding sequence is TGTGCCAGCAGCGTCTCAGGGGGGCTGGGCTACACCTTC.